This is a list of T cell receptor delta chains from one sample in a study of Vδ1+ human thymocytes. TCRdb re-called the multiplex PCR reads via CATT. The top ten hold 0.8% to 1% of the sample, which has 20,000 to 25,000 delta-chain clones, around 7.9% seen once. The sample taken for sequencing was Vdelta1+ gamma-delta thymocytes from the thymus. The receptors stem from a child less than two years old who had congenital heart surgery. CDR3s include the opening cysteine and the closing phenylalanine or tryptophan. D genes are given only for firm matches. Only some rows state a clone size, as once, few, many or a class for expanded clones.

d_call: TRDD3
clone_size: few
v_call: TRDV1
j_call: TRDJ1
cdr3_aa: CALGEQGGYADTYTDKLIF
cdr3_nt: TGTGCTCTTGGGGAACAAGGGGGATACGCCGATACCTACACCGATAAACTCATCTTT

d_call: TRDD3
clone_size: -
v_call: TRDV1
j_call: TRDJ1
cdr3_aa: CALGEGPLDSHGGYATDKLIF
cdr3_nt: TGTGCTCTTGGGGAAGGGCCCCTAGATTCCCATGGGGGATACGCAACCGATAAACTCATCTTT

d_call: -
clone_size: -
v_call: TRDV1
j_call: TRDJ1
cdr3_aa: CALGELEEKLIF
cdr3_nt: TGTGCTCTTGGGGAACTAGAAGAAAAACTCATCTTT

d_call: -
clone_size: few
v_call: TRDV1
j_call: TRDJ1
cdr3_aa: CALGAGGTDKLIF
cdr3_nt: TGTGCTCTTGGAGCAGGGGGGACCGATAAACTCATCTTT

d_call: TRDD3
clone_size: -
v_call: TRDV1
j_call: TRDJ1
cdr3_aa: CALARSLAGFTCTGGYAGSDKLIF
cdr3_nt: TGTGCTCTTGCTCGTTCGTTGGCGGGTTTCACATGTACTGGGGGATACGCCGGTTCCGATAAACTCATCTTT

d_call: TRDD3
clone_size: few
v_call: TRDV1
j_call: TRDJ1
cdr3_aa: CALGASGYAPTDKLIF
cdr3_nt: TGTGCTCTTGGGGCCTCCGGATACGCCCCCACCGATAAACTCATCTTT

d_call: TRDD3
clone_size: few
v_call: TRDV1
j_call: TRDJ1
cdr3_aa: CALGDASSQGNWGIQHTDKLIF
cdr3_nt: TGTGCTCTTGGGGATGCTTCTTCCCAAGGGAACTGGGGGATCCAACACACCGATAAACTCATCTTT

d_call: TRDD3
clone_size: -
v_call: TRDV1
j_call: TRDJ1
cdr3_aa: CALGEQYPPTAGGYATDKLIF
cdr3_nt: TGTGCTCTTGGGGAACAATATCCTCCTACTGCTGGGGGATACGCCACCGATAAACTCATCTTT

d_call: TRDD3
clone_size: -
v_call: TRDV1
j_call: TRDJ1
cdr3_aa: CALGKGGGIVYLTDKLIF
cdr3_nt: TGTGCTCTTGGGAAAGGGGGGGGGATAGTTTATTTGACCGATAAACTCATCTTT

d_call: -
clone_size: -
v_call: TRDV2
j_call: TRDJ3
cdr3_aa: CACGLRSWDTRQMFF
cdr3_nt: TGTGCCTGTGGGTTACGTTCCTGGGACACCCGACAGATGTTTTTC

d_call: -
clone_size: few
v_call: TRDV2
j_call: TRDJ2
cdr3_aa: CACDTGILTAQLFF
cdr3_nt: TGTGCCTGTGACACGGGGATTTTGACAGCACAACTCTTCTTT

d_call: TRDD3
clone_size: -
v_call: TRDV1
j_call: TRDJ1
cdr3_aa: CALGEFPSEGVLGDRYTDKLIF
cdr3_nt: TGTGCTCTTGGGGAATTCCCCTCTGAGGGTGTACTGGGGGACCGGTACACCGATAAACTCATCTTT

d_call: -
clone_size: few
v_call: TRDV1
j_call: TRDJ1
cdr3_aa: CALGEPWLFDKLIF
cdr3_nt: TGTGCTCTTGGGGAACCGTGGTTATTCGATAAACTCATCTTT

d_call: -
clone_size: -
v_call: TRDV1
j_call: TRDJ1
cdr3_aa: CALGNLPTALGGGYTDKLIF
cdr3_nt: TGTGCTCTTGGAAACCTTCCTACGGCATTAGGTGGGGGATACACCGATAAACTCATCTTT

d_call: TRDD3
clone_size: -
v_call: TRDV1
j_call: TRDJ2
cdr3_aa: CALMGTGGYAWMTAQLFF
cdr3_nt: TGTGCTCTTATGGGTACTGGGGGATACGCGTGGATGACAGCACAACTCTTCTTT

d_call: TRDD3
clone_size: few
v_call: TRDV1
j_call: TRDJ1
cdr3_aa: CALGELDFGLGASYTDKLIF
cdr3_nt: TGTGCTCTTGGGGAATTGGATTTCGGGCTGGGGGCCTCGTACACCGATAAACTCATCTTT

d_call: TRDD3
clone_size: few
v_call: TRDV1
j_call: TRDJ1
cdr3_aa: CALGEFGVPYWGSTLPYTDKLIF
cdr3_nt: TGTGCTCTTGGGGAATTCGGCGTTCCCTACTGGGGGAGTACGCTACCGTACACCGATAAACTCATCTTT

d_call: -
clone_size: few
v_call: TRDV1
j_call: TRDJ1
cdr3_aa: CALGEYSSYFRTGGQNTDKLIF
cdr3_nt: TGTGCTCTTGGGGAGTACTCTTCCTACTTCAGGACTGGGGGTCAAAACACCGATAAACTCATCTTT

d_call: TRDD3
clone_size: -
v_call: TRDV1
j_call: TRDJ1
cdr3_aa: CALGEGCILGDTADKLIF
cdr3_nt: TGTGCTCTTGGGGAGGGTTGCATACTGGGGGATACGGCCGATAAACTCATCTTT

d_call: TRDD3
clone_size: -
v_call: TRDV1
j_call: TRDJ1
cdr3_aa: CALGEHSRGYAADKLIF
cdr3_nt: TGTGCTCTTGGGGAACATTCCCGGGGATACGCTGCCGATAAACTCATCTTT

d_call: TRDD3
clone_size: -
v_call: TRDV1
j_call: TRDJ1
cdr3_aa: CALGYPPPLRTGGPYTDKLIF
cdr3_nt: TGTGCTCTTGGGTACCCTCCGCCCCTACGGACTGGGGGTCCATACACCGATAAACTCATCTTT

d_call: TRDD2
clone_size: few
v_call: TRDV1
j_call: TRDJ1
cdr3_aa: CALGAYNLPTESWARWTDKLIF
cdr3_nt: TGTGCTCTTGGGGCGTATAACCTTCCTACTGAATCATGGGCCAGGTGGACCGATAAACTCATCTTT

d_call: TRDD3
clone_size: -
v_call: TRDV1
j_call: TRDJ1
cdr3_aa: CALGERLFFLHIFTGGSYTDKLIF
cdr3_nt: TGTGCTCTTGGGGAACGCCTGTTTTTCCTACACATCTTTACTGGGGGATCGTACACCGATAAACTCATCTTT

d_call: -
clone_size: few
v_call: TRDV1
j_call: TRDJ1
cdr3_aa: CALGVRMGYTDKLIF
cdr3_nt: TGTGCTCTTGGGGTCAGGATGGGGTACACCGATAAACTCATCTTT

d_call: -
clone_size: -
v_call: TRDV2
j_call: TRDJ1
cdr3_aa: CACDTLKLIF
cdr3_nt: TGTGCCTGTGACACCCTTAAACTCATCTTC

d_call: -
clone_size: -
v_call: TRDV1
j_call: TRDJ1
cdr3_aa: CALGDWGIRGGTDKLIF
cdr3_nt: -

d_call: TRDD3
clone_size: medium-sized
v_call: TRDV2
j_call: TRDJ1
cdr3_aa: CACDKGIRPSYTDKLIF
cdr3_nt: TGTGCCTGTGACAAGGGGATACGACCCTCGTACACCGATAAACTCATCTTT

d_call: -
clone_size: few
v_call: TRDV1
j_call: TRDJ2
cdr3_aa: CALGERGVPLTAQLFF
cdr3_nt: TGTGCTCTTGGGGAAAGAGGGGTTCCTTTGACAGCACAACTCTTCTTT

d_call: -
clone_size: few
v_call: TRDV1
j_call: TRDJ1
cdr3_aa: CALGPNGWDTDKLIF
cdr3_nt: TGTGCTCTTGGGCCCAACGGGTGGGACACCGATAAACTCATCTTT

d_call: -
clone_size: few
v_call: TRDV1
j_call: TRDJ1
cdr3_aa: CALGELDPYEIRGGDKLIF
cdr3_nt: TGTGCTCTTGGGGAACTAGATCCCTACGAGATACGGGGTGGCGATAAACTCATCTTT

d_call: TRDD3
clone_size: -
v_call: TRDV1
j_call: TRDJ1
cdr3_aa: CALGEREGVSWGIHTDKLIF
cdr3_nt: TGTGCTCTTGGGGAACGGGAAGGGGTTTCCTGGGGGATCCACACCGATAAACTCATCTTT

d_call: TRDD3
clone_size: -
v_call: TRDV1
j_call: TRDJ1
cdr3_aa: CALGPALLLGGPGVDKLIF
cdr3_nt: TGTGCTCTTGGCCCCGCTTTGTTACTGGGGGGCCCTGGGGTCGATAAACTCATCTTC

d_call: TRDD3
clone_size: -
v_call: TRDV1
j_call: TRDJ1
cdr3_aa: CALGELVRLGDWTTYTDKLIF
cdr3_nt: TGTGCTCTTGGGGAACTAGTACGCCTGGGGGACTGGACAACGTACACCGATAAACTCATCTTT

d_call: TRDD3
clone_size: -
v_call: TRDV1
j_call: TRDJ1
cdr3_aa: CALGERFLLRTGGYAYTDKLIF
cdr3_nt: TGTGCTCTTGGGGAACGATTCCTACTTCGTACTGGGGGATACGCCTACACCGATAAACTCATCTTT

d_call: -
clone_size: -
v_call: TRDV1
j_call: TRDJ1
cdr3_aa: CALGDLRGPTDKLIF
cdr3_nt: TGTGCTCTTGGGGATCTGAGGGGGCCCACCGATAAACTCATCTTT

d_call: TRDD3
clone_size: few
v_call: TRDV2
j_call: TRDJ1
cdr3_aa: CACDTENWGIRAVSDKPIF
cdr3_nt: TGTGCCTGTGACACGGAAAACTGGGGGATACGGGCTGTAAGCGATAAACCCATCTTT

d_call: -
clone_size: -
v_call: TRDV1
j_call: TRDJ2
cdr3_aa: CALGELFPALAQLFF
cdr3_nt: TGTGCTCTTGGGGAACTCTTTCCTGCGTTGGCACAACTCTTCTTT

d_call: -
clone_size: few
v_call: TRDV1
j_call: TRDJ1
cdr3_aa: CALGEPLLLGIGDKLIF
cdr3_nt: TGTGCTCTTGGGGAACCACTCCTACTGGGGATCGGTGATAAACTCATCTTT

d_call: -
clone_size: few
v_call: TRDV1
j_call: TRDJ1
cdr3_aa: CALGEASAMMRVYTDKLIF
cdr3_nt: TGTGCTCTTGGGGAAGCGTCCGCAATGATGAGGGTTTACACCGATAAACTCATCTTT

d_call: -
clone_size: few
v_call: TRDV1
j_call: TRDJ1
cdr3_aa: CALGELGGTDKLIF
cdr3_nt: TGTGCCCTTGGGGAACTAGGGGGTACCGATAAACTCATCTTT

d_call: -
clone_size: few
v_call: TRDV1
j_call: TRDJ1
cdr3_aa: CALGELTALGSYTDKLIF
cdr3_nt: TGTGCTCTTGGGGAATTAACGGCCTTGGGGTCGTACACCGATAAACTCATCTTT

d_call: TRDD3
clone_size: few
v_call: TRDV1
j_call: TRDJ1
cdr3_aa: CALGDHRVPDWGTPDKLIF
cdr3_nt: TGTGCTCTTGGGGACCACAGGGTTCCCGACTGGGGGACCCCCGATAAACTCATCTTT

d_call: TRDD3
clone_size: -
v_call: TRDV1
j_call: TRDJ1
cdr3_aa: CALGVPTFSYWGIRYTDKLIF
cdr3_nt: TGTGCTCTTGGAGTTCCCACATTTTCGTACTGGGGGATACGGTACACCGATAAACTCATCTTT

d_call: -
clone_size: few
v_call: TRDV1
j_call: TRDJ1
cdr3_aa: CALGATALLYTDKLIF
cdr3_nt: TGTGCTCTTGGTGCTACGGCCCTATTGTACACCGATAAACTCATCTTT

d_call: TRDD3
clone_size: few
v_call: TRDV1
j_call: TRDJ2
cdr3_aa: CALGESPSGGYALTAQLFF
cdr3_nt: TGTGCTCTTGGGGAATCCCCATCCGGGGGATACGCTTTGACAGCACAACTCTTCTTT

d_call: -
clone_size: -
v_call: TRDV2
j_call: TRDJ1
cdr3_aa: CACDTGGVTQYADKLIF
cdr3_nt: TGTGCCTGTGACACCGGGGGGGTTACTCAGTACGCCGATAAACTCATCTTT

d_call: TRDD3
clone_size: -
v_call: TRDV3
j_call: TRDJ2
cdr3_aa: CAFELKGGYRTAQLFF
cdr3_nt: TGTGCCTTTGAATTGAAAGGGGGATACCGGACAGCACAACTCTTCTTT

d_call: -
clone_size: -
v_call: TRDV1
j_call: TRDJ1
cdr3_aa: CALGESRFDKLIF
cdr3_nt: TGTGCTCTTGGGGAATCCCGGTTCGATAAACTCATCTTT